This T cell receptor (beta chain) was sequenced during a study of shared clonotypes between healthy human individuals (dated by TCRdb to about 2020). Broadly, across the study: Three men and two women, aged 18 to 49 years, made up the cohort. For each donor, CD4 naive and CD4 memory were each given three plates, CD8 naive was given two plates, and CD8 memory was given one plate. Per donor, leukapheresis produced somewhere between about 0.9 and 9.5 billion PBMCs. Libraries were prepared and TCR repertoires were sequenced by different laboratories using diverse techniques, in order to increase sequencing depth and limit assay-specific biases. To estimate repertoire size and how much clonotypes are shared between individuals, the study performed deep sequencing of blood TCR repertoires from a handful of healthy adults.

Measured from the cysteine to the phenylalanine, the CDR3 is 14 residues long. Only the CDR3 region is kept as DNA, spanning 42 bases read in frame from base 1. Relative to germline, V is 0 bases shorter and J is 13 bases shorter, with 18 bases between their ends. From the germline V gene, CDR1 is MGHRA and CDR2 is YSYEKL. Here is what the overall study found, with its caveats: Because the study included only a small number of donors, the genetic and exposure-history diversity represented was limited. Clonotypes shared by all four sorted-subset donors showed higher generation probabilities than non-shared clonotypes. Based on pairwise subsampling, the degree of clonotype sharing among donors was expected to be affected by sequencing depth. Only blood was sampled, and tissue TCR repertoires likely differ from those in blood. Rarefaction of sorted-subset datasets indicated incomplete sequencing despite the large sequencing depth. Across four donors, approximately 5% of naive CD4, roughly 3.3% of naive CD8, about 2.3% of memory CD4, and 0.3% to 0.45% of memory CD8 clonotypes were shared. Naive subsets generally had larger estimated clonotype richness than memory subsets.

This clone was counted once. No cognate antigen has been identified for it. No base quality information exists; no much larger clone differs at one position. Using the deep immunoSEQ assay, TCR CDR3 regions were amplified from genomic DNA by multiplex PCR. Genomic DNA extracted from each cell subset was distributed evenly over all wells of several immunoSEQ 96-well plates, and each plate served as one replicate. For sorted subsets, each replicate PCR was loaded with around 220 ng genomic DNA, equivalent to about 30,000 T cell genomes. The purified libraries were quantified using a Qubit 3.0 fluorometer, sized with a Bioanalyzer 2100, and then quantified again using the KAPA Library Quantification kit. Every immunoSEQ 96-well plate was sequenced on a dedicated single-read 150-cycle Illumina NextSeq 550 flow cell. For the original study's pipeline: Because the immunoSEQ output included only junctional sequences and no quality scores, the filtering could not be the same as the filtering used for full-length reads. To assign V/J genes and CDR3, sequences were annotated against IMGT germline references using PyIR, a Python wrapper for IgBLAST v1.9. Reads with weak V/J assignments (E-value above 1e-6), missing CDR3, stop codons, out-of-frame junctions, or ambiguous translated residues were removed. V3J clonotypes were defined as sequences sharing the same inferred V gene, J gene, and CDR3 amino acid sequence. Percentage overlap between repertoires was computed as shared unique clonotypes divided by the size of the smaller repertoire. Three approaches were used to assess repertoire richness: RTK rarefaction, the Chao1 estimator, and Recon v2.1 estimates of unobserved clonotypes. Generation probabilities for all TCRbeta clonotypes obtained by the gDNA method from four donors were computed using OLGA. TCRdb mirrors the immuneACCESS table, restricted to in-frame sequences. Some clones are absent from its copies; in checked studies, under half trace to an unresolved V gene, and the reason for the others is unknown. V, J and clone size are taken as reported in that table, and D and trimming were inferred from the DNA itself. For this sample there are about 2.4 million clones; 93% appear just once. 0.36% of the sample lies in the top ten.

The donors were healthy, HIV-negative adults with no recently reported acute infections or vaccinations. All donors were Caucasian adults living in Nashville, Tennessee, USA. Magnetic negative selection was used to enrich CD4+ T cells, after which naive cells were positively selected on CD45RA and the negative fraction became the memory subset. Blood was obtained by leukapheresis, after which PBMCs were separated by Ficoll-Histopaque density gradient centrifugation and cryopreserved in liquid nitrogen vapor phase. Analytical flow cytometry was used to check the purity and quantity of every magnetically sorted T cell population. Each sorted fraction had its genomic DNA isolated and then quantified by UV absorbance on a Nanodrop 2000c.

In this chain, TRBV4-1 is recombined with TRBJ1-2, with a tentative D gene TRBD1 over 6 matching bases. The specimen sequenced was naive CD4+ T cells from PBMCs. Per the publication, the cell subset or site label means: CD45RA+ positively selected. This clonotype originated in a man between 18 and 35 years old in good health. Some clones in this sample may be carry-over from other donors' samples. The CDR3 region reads CASSQEGTLVRGTF. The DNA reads TGCGCCAGCAGCCAAGAGGGGACTCTCGTCAGGGGCACCTTC.